Described below is a single T cell receptor (beta chain) sequence and its context. The data were obtained in a study of cytomegalovirus exposure and HLA in healthy donors. The CDR3 is made up of 13 amino acids. Germline CDR1 reads SQVTM; CDR2 reads ANQGSEA. V was cut by 6 bases and J by 3 bases, with 14 bases left in between. PCR employed 60 Vbeta and 13 Jbeta primers. Clones were sequenced by immunoSEQ multiplex PCR, and TCRdb holds only the in-frame ones, with some missing. The sample carries 130,000 to 150,000 clones, approximately 74% recorded once. The specimen was PBMCs. The gene calls are TRBV29-1 and TRBJ1-1, with no clear D. This receptor was taken from a young man in good health and CMV-seropositive. CDR3 residues: CSVLRAEYTEAFF. CDR3 nucleotide sequence: TGCAGCGTGCTGCGGGCCGAGTACACTGAAGCTTTCTTT.